These T cell receptor beta chains were read from a single sample in a study of shared clonotypes between healthy human individuals. Using immunoSEQ multiplex PCR, the repertoire was profiled, and TCRdb retains in-frame clones only, with some absent. The table lists around 1.9 million clones, just over 90% of them singletons. The source material was naive CD8+ T cells from PBMCs. These TCRs come from a man younger than 30 in good health. Some clones in this sample may be carry-over from other donors' samples. CDR3s include the opening cysteine and the closing phenylalanine or tryptophan. The D gene is left open where the match is weak. Rows may omit the clone size; those that give it use once, few, many or a size class.

TRBD2 | TRBJ2-7 | . | TRBV19 | CASRIRAGGSSYEQYF | TGTGCCAGTCGGATCAGGGCGGGCGGGAGTTCCTACGAGCAGTACTTC
TRBD1 | TRBJ2-7 | . | TRBV6-5 | CASSYMTGWTYEQYF | TGTGCCAGCAGTTATATGACAGGGTGGACCTACGAGCAGTACTTC
. | TRBJ2-2 | . | TRBV7-9 | CASSFEGANTGELFF | TGTGCCAGCAGCTTCGAGGGGGCGAACACCGGGGAGCTGTTTTTT
. | TRBJ2-7 | once | TRBV29-1 | CSVDTGRLYEQYF | TGCAGCGTTGACACAGGGAGATTATACGAGCAGTACTTC
. | TRBJ2-7 | . | TRBV7-9 | CASSPDYGQYF | TGTGCCAGCAGCCCAGACTACGGGCAGTACTTC
TRBD1 | TRBJ1-5 | once | TRBV7-3 | CASSLDRGINQPQHF | TGTGCCAGCAGCTTGGACAGGGGGATCAATCAGCCCCAGCATTTT
TRBD2 | TRBJ2-1 | . | TRBV9 | CASSGKPGLGVSNEQFF | TGTGCCAGCAGCGGCAAACCGGGACTAGGAGTAAGTAATGAGCAGTTCTTC
. | TRBJ2-7 | once | TRBV7-9 | CASSLPLPGDEQYF | TGTGCCAGCAGCTTACCCCTCCCCGGGGACGAGCAGTACTTC
. | TRBJ2-7 | . | TRBV7-8 | CASTPKGYYEQYF | TGTGCCAGCACCCCTAAGGGTTACTACGAGCAGTACTTC
. | TRBJ2-4 | . | TRBV7-9 | CASSFETNIQYF | TGTGCCAGCAGCTTCGAGACCAACATTCAGTACTTC
. | TRBJ2-7 | . | TRBV27 | CASSFTGHPSYEQYF | TGTGCCAGCAGTTTCACGGGGCACCCCTCCTACGAGCAGTACTTC
TRBD1 | TRBJ2-7 | . | TRBV2 | CAFQVETGGDEQYF | TGTGCCTTCCAAGTCGAGACAGGGGGCGATGAGCAGTACTTC
TRBD2 | TRBJ2-3 | . | TRBV2 | CASSPPAGGADTQYF | TGTGCCAGCAGTCCCCCGGCGGGAGGCGCAGATACGCAGTATTTT
TRBD2 | TRBJ2-1 | . | TRBV9 | CASSATSGPHNEQFF | TGTGCCAGCAGCGCGACTAGCGGACCCCACAATGAGCAGTTCTTC
. | TRBJ1-1 | . | TRBV7-3 | CASSLNPSNTEAFF | TGTGCCAGCAGCTTAAACCCGTCGAACACTGAAGCTTTCTTT
. | TRBJ2-7 | . | TRBV7-9 | CASSSSRRRSSYEQYF | TGTGCCAGCAGCTCCAGTAGACGGAGGAGCTCCTACGAGCAGTACTTC
. | TRBJ2-1 | . | TRBV14 | CASSQGIRGEQFF | TGTGCCAGCAGCCAAGGGATCCGGGGTGAGCAGTTCTTC
. | TRBJ2-5 | . | TRBV10-3 | CASQAVTGVLQETQYF | TGTGCCAGCCAGGCCGTAACTGGGGTACTACAAGAGACCCAGTACTTC
TRBD2 | TRBJ2-7 | . | TRBV5-4 | CASSLGTSVRDEQYF | TGTGCCAGCAGCTTGGGGACTAGCGTCCGGGACGAGCAGTACTTC
. | TRBJ1-4 | . | TRBV7-2 | CASSPRDKRRAKLFF | TGTGCCAGCAGCCCTAGGGACAAAAGGAGGGCAAAACTGTTTTTT
. | TRBJ2-7 | . | TRBV10-2 | CASSEEGRYYEQYF | TGCGCCAGCAGTGAGGAGGGACGTTACTACGAGCAGTACTTC
TRBD2 | TRBJ2-1 | . | TRBV9 | CASSVGSGRAGNEQFF | TGTGCCAGCAGCGTAGGTAGCGGGAGGGCTGGGAATGAGCAGTTCTTC
. | TRBJ2-5 | . | TRBV27 | CASRSSVETQYF | TGTGCCAGCAGAAGTAGCGTGGAGACCCAGTACTTC
. | TRBJ2-7 | . | TRBV5-6 | CASSLGLPSYEQYF | TGTGCCAGCAGCTTGGGACTCCCCTCCTACGAGCAGTACTTC
TRBD1 | TRBJ2-7 | . | TRBV2 | CASSSRDRVLSEQYF | TGTGCCAGCAGCAGCCGGGACAGGGTTTTATCCGAGCAGTACTTC
TRBD2 | TRBJ2-3 | . | TRBV9 | CASSAPVTSGNTDTQYF | TGTGCCAGCAGCGCCCCGGTAACTAGCGGAAACACAGATACGCAGTATTTT
TRBD2 | TRBJ2-1 | . | TRBV10-2 | CASSERGTSYNEQFF | TGCGCCAGCAGTGAAAGGGGGACTAGCTACAATGAGCAGTTCTTC
. | TRBJ2-5 | . | TRBV6-6 | CASSYSLVYRYF | TGTGCCAGCAGTTACTCGCTGGTCTATAGGTACTTC
TRBD1 | TRBJ2-3 | . | TRBV7-9 | CASSLATGGTDTQYF | TGTGCCAGCAGCTTAGCCACAGGGGGCACAGATACGCAGTATTTT
. | TRBJ2-7 | . | TRBV27 | CASSPILDTYEQYF | TGTGCCAGCAGTCCGATCCTGGACACTTACGAGCAGTACTTC
TRBD1 | TRBJ1-1 | . | TRBV28 | CASRQGVSEAFF | TGTGCCAGCCGACAGGGGGTCTCTGAAGCTTTCTTT
. | TRBJ2-7 | . | TRBV5-1 | CASSPLPGSSSYEQYF | TGCGCCAGCAGCCCGTTACCCGGGAGCAGTAGCTACGAGCAGTACTTC
. | TRBJ1-4 | . | TRBV27 | CASSLVPGPANELFF | TGTGCCAGCAGTTTAGTACCGGGGCCCGCGAATGAACTGTTTTTT
TRBD1 | TRBJ2-7 | . | TRBV10-3 | CAISVITLPQGQGSSYEQYF | TGTGCCATCAGTGTCATTACTCTTCCCCAGGGACAGGGGAGCTCCTACGAGCAGTACTTC
. | TRBJ2-7 | . | TRBV28 | CASSLDSLEQYF | TGTGCCAGCAGTTTGGACAGTCTCGAGCAGTACTTC
. | TRBJ2-7 | . | TRBV6-5 | CASSYSVGLSAYEQYF | TGTGCCAGCAGTTACTCGGTGGGACTCTCTGCCTACGAGCAGTACTTC
. | TRBJ1-1 | . | TRBV4-1 | CASSPRMNTEAFF | TGCGCCAGCAGCCCACGGATGAACACTGAAGCTTTCTTT
TRBD1 | TRBJ1-1 | . | TRBV28 | CASSLWGQGVRTEAFF | TGTGCCAGCAGTTTATGGGGACAGGGAGTCCGCACTGAAGCTTTCTTT
TRBD2 | TRBJ2-5 | . | TRBV6-5 | CASSYRGRAFAETQYF | TGTGCCAGCAGTTACCGCGGGAGGGCCTTCGCGGAGACCCAGTACTTC
. | TRBJ2-5 | . | TRBV5-6 | CASSPGTGAGETQYF | TGTGCCAGCAGCCCCGGGACGGGGGCGGGGGAGACCCAGTACTTC
. | TRBJ1-2 | . | TRBV27 | CASSIFGGSGYTF | TGTGCCAGCAGTATTTTCGGGGGCTCGGGCTACACCTTC
. | TRBJ1-3 | . | TRBV15 | CATSRGPGRNTIYF | TGTGCCACCAGCAGAGGTCCAGGAAGAAACACCATATATTTT
. | TRBJ1-1 | . | TRBV6-5 | CASSYSPGVNTEAFF | TGTGCCAGCAGTTACTCCCCGGGAGTCAACACTGAAGCTTTCTTT
. | TRBJ2-7 | . | TRBV6-5 | CASWDPAPGSYEQYF | TGTGCCAGCTGGGACCCCGCGCCTGGGTCCTACGAGCAGTACTTC
. | TRBJ2-7 | . | TRBV5-4 | CASSHYSEGGANYEQYF | TGTGCCAGCAGCCACTACTCGGAGGGTGGGGCTAACTACGAGCAGTACTTC
TRBD1 | TRBJ1-2 | . | TRBV25-1 | CASSELRPGQGSNYGYTF | TGTGCCAGCAGTGAGCTCAGGCCGGGACAGGGGTCTAACTATGGCTACACCTTC
TRBD2 | TRBJ2-1 | . | TRBV29-1 | CSVSGTEFF | TGCAGCGTTAGCGGGACGGAGTTCTTC
. | TRBJ1-4 | . | TRBV7-6 | CASSVGVGSEKLFF | TGTGCCAGCAGCGTAGGGGTAGGAAGTGAAAAACTGTTTTTT